This entry is about one T cell receptor beta chain. Its antigen is as yet unknown. Measured with immunoSEQ multiplex PCR; TCRdb has only the in-frame clones, and not every one. The data contain fewer than 35,000 clones, over 70% of them singletons. This entry is derived from a study of early stage breast cancer tumors. Broader study findings: In most of the 16 patients, blood comparison separated tumor from normal breast. Compared with adjacent normal breast tissue, tumors showed around 2.7-fold greater T cell density and higher clonality.

The CDR3 covers 15 residues. This receptor was identified in a person aged 30 to 40 with breast cancer. The chain carries TRBV12-2 and TRBJ2-1. TRBV12-2 is marked as a pseudogene. The sequenced sample was breast tumor tissue. The CDR3 is CASRLIGSSYNEQFF. The CDR3 nucleotides are TGTGCAAGTCGCTTAATAGGGTCCTCCTACAATGAGCAGTTCTTC.